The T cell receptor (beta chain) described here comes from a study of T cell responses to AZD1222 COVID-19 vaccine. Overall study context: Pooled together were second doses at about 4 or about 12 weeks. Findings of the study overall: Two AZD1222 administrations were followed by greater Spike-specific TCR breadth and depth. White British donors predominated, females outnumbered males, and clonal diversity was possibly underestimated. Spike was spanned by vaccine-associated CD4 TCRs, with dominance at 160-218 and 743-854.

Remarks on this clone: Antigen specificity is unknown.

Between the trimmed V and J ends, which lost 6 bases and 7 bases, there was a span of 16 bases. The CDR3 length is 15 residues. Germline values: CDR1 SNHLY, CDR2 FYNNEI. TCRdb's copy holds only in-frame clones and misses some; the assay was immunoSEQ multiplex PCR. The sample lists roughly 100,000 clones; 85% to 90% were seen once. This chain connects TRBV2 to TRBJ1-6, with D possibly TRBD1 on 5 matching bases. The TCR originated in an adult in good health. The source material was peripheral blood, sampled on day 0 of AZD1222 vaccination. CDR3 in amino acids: CASRVRVSANSPLHF. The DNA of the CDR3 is TGTGCCAGCAGAGTCAGGGTTTCGGCGAATTCACCCCTCCACTTT.